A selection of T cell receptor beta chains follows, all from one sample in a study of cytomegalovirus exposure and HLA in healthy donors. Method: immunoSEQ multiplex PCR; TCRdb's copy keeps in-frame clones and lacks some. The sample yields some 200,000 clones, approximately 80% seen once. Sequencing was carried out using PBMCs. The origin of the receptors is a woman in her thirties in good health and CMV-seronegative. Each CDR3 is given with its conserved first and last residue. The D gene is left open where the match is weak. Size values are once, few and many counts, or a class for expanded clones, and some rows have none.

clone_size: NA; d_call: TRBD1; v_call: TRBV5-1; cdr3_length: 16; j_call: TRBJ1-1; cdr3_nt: TGCGCCAGCAGCTCTGGACAGGGGATACTGAACACTGAAGCTTTCTTT; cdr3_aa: CASSSGQGILNTEAFF
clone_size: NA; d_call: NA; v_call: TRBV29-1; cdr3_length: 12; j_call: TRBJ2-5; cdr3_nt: TGCAGCGTTGAATTCCCAGGGGAGACCCAGTACTTC; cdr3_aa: CSVEFPGETQYF
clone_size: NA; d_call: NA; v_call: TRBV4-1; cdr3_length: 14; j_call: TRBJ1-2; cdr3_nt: TGCGCCAGCAGCCAAGATAACAGATCCTATGGCTACACCTTC; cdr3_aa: CASSQDNRSYGYTF
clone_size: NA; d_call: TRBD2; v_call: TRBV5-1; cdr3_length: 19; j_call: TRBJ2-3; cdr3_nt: TGCGCCAGCAGCTTGGCTGCGGGGGGCGCCGTAGGAGGCACAGATACGCAGTATTTT; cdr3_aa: CASSLAAGGAVGGTDTQYF
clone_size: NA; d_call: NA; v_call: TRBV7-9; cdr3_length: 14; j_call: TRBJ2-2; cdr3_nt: TGTGCCAGCAGCCCGACAGGAGACACCGGGGAGCTGTTTTTT; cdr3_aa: CASSPTGDTGELFF
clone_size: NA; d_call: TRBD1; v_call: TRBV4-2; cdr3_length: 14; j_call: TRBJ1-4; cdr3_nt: TGTGCCAGCAGCCAAGGACAGGGGAATGAAAAACTGTTTTTT; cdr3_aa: CASSQGQGNEKLFF
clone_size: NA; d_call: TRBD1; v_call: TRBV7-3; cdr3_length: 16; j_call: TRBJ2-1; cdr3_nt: TGTGCCAGCAGCTTACTAGACAGGGCTATCAACAATGAGCAGTTCTTC; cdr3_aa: CASSLLDRAINNEQFF
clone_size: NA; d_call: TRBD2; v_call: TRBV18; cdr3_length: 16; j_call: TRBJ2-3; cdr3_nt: TGTGCCAGCTCACCAGCCAGCGGGAGGAGCACAGATACGCAGTATTTT; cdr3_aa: CASSPASGRSTDTQYF
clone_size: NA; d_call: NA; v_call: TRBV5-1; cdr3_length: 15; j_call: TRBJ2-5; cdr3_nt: TGCGCCAGCAGGGTGAGGGGGGGCCTCGAAGAGACCCAGTACTTC; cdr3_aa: CASRVRGGLEETQYF
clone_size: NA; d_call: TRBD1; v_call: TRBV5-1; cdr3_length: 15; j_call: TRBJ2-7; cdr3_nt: TGCGCCAGCAGCTCAATGACAGGGGCCACGAACGAGCAGTACTTC; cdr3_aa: CASSSMTGATNEQYF
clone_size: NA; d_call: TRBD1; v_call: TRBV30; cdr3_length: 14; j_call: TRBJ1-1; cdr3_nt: TGTGCCTGCCTCACGGACAGGGAAAACACTGAAGCTTTCTTT; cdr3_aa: CACLTDRENTEAFF
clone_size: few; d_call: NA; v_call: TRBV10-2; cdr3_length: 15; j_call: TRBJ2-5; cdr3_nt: TGCGCCAGCAGTGAGTCCGGTCTAGCAACAGAGACCCAGTACTTC; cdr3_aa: CASSESGLATETQYF
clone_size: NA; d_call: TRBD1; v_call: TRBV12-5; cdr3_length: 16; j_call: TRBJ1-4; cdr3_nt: TGTGCTAGTGTCACCGGACAGGGCGCAACTAATGAAAAACTGTTTTTT; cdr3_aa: CASVTGQGATNEKLFF
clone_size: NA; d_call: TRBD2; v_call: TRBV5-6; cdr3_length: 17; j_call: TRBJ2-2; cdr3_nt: TGTGCCAGCAGCGGACTAGCGTTCGAACGGAACACCGGGGAGCTGTTTTTT; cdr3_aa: CASSGLAFERNTGELFF
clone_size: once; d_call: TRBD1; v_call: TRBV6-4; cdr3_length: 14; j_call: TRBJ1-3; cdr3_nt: TGTGCCAGCCGACAGGGGCCCTCTGGAAACACCATATATTTT; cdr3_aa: CASRQGPSGNTIYF
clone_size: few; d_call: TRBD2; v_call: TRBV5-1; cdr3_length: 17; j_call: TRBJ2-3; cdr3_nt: TGCGCCAGCAGCTTGGGTCCTAGCGGGGGGCAACCAGATACGCAGTATTTT; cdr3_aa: CASSLGPSGGQPDTQYF
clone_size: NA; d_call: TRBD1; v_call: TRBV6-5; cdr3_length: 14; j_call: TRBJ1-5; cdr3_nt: TGTGCCAGCAGCTACAGGGGGTATAATCAGCCCCAGCATTTT; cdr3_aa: CASSYRGYNQPQHF
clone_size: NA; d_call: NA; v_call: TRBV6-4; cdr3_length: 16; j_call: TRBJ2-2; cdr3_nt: TGTGCCAGCAGCCCTACCTTTTCTAACTTCGGCGGGGAGCTGTTTTTT; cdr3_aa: CASSPTFSNFGGELFF
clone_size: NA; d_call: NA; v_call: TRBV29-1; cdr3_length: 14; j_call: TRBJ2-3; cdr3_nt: TGCAGCGTTTCCCGGCGGGGACAGTCAGATACGCAGTATTTT; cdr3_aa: CSVSRRGQSDTQYF
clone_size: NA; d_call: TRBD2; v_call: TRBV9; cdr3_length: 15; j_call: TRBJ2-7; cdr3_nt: TGTGCCAGCAGCGCCGGACTAGCGGACTCCTACGAGCAGTACTTC; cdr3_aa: CASSAGLADSYEQYF
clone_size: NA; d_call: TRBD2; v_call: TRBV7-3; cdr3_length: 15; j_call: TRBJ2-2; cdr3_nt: TGTGCCAGCAGCTCCCGGGGGGGGATGGCCGGGGAGCTGTTTTTT; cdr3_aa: CASSSRGGMAGELFF
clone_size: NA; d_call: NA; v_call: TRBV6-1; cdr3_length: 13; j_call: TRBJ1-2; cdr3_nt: TGTGCCAGCAGTGAGCCAGGACTTGAGGGCTACACCTTC; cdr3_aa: CASSEPGLEGYTF
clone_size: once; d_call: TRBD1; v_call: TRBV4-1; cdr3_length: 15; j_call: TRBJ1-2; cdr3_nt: TGCGCCAGCAGCCATATGCGGGACAGCCTCTATGGCTACACCTTC; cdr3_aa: CASSHMRDSLYGYTF
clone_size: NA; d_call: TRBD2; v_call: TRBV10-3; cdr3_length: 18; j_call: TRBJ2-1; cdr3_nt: TGTGCCATCAGTGAAGCCTTAGCGGGATCAAACTCCTACAATGAGCAGTTCTTC; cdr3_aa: CAISEALAGSNSYNEQFF
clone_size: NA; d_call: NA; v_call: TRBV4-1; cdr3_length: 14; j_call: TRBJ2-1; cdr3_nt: TGCGCCAGCAGCCAAGGAGGACAGTACAATGAGCAGTTCTTC; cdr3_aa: CASSQGGQYNEQFF
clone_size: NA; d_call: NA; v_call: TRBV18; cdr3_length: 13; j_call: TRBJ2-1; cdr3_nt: TGTGCCAGCTCACTTGCGGGGAACAATGAGCAGTTCTTC; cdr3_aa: CASSLAGNNEQFF
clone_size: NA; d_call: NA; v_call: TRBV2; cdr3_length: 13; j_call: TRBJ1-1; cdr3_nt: TGTGCCAGCATGGGGGGGAGGAACACTGAAGCTTTCTTT; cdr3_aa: CASMGGRNTEAFF
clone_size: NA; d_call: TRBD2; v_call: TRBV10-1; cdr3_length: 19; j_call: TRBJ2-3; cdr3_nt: TGCGCCAGCAGTGAGCCCCCCCGGGGACTAGCGGGTTGCACAGATACGCAGTATTTT; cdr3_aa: CASSEPPRGLAGCTDTQYF
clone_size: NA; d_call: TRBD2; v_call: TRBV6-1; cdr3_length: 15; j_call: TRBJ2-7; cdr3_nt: TGTGCCAGCAGTGAAAGAGCGGGAACCTCCTACGAGCAGTACTTC; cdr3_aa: CASSERAGTSYEQYF
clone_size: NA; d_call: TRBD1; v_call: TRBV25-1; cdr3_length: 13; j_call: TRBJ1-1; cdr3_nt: TGTGCCAGCCGACAGGGCTCCAACACTGAAGCTTTCTTT; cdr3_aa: CASRQGSNTEAFF
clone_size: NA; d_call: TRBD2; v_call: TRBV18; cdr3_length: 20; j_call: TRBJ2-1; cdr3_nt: TGTGCCAGCTCACCACCGGCGGAACTAGCGTCCCTGAGCTCCTACAATGAGCAGTTCTTC; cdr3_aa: CASSPPAELASLSSYNEQFF
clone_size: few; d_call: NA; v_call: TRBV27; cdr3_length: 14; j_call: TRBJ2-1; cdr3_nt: TGTGCCAGCAGTTTATCCCTTAGAGACAATGAGCAGTTCTTC; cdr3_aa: CASSLSLRDNEQFF
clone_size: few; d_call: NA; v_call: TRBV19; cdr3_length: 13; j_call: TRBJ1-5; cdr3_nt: TGTGCCAGCCGGGGGGGCTTTAATCAGCCCCAGCATTTT; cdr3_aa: CASRGGFNQPQHF
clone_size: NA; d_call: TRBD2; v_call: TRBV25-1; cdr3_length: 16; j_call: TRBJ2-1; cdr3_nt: TGTGCCAGCAGTTCCCGGGGGGAGGGCCGTTACAATGAGCAGTTCTTC; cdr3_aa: CASSSRGEGRYNEQFF
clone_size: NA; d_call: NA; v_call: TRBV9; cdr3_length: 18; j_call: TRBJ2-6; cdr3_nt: TGTGCCAGCAGCGTAGCGCCCGTTAGCAGCTATGGGGCCAACGTCCTGACTTTC; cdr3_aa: CASSVAPVSSYGANVLTF
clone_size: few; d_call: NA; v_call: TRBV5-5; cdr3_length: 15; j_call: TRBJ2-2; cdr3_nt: TGTGCCAGCAGCGAACTAGCCGGAGACACCGGGGAGCTGTTTTTT; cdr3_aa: CASSELAGDTGELFF
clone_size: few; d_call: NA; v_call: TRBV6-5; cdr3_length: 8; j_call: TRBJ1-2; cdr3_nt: TGTGCCAGCAGTCCTTCCACCTTC; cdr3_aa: CASSPSTF
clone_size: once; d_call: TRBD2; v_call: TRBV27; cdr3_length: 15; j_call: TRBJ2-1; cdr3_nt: TGTGCCAGCAGTTTATCTAGCGGGGGGCTAGGTGAGCAGTTCTTC; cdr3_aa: CASSLSSGGLGEQFF
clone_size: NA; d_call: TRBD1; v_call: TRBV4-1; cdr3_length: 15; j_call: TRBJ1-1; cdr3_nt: TGCGCCAGCAGCCAACCGGGACAGGGGGTTCTTGAAGCTTTCTTT; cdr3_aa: CASSQPGQGVLEAFF
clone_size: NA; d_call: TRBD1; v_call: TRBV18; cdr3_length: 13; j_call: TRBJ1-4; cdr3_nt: TGTGCCAGCTCGGACAGGGGAAATGAAAAACTGTTTTTT; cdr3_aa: CASSDRGNEKLFF
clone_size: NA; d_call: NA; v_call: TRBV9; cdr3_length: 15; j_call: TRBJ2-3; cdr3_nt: TGTGCCAGCAGCGCCGGGGGCGGGAGAACAGATACGCAGTATTTT; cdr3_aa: CASSAGGGRTDTQYF
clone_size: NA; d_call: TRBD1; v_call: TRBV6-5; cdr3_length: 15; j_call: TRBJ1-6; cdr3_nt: TGTGCCAGCAGTTCGGACAGGGTGACTAATTCACCCCTCCACTTT; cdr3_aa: CASSSDRVTNSPLHF
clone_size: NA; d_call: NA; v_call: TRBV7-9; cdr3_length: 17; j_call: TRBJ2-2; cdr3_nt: TGTGCCAGCAGCTCCCCTCCAGGGACTTCTTACACCGGGGAGCTGTTTTTT; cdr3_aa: CASSSPPGTSYTGELFF
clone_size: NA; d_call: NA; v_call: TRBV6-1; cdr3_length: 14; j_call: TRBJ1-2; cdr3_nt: TGTGCCAGCAGTGTACCCTGGGGCCAGTGGGGCTACCCCTTC; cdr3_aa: CASSVPWGQWGYPF
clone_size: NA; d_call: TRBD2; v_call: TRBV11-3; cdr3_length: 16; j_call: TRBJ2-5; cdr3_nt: TGTGCCAGCAGCGCCCCTAGCGGGGACGTTCGTGAGACCCAGTACTTC; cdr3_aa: CASSAPSGDVRETQYF
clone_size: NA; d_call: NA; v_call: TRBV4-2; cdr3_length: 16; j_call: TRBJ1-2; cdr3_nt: TGTGCCAGCAGCCAAGATAGGGAGGGATCGAACTATGGCTACACCTTC; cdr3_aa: CASSQDREGSNYGYTF
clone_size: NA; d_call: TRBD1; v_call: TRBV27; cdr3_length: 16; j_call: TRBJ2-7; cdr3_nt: TGTGCCAGCAGTTTATCCCGACAGGGATCGGGGTACGAGCAGTACTTC; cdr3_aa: CASSLSRQGSGYEQYF
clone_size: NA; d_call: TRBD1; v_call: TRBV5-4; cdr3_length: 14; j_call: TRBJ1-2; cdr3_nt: TGTGCCAGCAACGGACAGGCCGGAGTCTATGGCTACACCTTC; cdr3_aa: CASNGQAGVYGYTF
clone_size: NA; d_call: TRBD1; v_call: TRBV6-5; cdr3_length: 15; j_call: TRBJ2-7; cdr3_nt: TGTGCCAGCAGTTATTGGCAGGGGGCGATCGGCGAGCAGTACTTC; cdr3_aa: CASSYWQGAIGEQYF
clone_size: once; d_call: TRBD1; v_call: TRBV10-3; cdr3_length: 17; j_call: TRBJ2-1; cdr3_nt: TGTGCCATCAGTGAGACCCCGGGACAGGGGCGTCGTAATGAGCAGTTCTTC; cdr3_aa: CAISETPGQGRRNEQFF
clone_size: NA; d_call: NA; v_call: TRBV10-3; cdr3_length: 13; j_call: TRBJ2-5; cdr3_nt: TGTGCCATCAGATCCCGGACTCAAGAGACCCAGTACTTC; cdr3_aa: CAIRSRTQETQYF
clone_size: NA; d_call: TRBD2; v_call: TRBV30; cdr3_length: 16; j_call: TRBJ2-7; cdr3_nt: TGTGCCTGGAGTGCGGAGACTAGCGGGGGGGCCTGGGAGCAGTACTTC; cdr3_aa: CAWSAETSGGAWEQYF
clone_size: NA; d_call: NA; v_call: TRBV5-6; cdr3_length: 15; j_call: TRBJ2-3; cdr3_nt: TGTGCCAGCAGCTTGGTGCGGGTTGGCACAGATACGCAGTATTTT; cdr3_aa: CASSLVRVGTDTQYF